What follows describes a single T cell receptor (beta chain). Its antigen is not identified. The data were obtained in a study of T cell responses to AZD1222 COVID-19 vaccine. Whole-study findings and limits: Dominant at 160-218 and 743-854, vaccine-associated CD4 TCRs also spanned spike. At study baseline, merely five or six AZD1222 recipients were seropositive.

Using immunoSEQ multiplex PCR, the repertoire was profiled, and TCRdb retains in-frame clones only, with some absent. Of 160,000 or so clones listed, around 92% are singletons. This CDR3 spans 15 amino acids. V was clipped by 1 base and J by 4 bases, with 15 bases between them. Germline CDR1 and CDR2: SGHDT and YYEEEE. Sequences were derived from peripheral blood, sampled on day 0 of MenACWY control vaccination. This receptor was taken from an adult in good health. The V and J genes are TRBV5-6 and TRBJ2-7; D is possibly TRBD2 (5 bases). CDR3 region: CASSLLRAMIYEQYF. The CDR3 DNA sequence: TGTGCCAGCAGCTTGTTGAGGGCGATGATTTACGAGCAGTACTTC. Filled out from reference TRBV5-6 and TRBJ2-7, the complete variable domain reads DAGVTQSPTHLIKTRGQQVTLRCSPKSGHDTVSWYQQALGQGPQFIFQYYEEEERQRGNFPDRFSGHQFPNYSSELNVNALLLGDSALYLCASSLLRAMIYEQYFGPGTRLTVT.